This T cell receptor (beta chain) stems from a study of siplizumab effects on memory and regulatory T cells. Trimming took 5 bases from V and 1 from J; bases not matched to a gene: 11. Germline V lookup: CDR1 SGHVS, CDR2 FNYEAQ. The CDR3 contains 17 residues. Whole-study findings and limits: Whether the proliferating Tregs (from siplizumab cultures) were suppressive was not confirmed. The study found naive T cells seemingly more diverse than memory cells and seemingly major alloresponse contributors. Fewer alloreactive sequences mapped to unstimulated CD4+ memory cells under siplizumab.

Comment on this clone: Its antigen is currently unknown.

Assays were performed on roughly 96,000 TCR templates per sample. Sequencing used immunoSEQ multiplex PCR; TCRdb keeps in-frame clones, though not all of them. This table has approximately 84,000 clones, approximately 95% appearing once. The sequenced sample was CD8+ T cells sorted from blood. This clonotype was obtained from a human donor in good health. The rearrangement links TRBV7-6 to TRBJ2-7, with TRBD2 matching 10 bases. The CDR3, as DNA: TGTGCCAGCAGCGTCCAGGCTAGCGGGAGTATGTCCTACGAGCAGTACTTC. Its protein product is CASSVQASGSMSYEQYF.